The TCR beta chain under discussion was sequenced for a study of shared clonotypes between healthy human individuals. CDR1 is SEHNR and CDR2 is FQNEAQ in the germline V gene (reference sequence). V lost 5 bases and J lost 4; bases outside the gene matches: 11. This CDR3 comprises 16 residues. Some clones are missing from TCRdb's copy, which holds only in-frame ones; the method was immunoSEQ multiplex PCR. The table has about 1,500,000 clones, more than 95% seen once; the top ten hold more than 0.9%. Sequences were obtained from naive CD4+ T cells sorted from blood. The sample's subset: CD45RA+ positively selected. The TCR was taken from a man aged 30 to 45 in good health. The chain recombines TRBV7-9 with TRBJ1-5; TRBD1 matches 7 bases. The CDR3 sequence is CASSAYLGTENQPQHF. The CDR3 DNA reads TGTGCCAGCAGCGCCTACCTTGGGACAGAGAATCAGCCCCAGCATTTT.